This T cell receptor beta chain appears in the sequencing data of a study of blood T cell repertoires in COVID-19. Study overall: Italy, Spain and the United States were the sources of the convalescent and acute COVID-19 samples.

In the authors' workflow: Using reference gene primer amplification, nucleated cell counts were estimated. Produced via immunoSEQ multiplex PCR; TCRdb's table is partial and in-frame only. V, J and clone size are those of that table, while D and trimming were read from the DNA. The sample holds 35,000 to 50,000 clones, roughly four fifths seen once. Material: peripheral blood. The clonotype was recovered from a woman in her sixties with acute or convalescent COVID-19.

Here the CDR3 reads CASSEDVSAHEQYF. The CDR3 region has the DNA TGTGCCAGCAGTGAGGATGTCAGCGCCCACGAGCAGTACTTC. The chain carries TRBV6-1 and TRBJ2-7; no clear D gene. Germline V lookup: CDR1 MNHNS, CDR2 SASEGT. The CDR3 totals 14 residues. The V gene lost 3 bases and the J gene lost 5 bases, with 14 bases spanning the gap.